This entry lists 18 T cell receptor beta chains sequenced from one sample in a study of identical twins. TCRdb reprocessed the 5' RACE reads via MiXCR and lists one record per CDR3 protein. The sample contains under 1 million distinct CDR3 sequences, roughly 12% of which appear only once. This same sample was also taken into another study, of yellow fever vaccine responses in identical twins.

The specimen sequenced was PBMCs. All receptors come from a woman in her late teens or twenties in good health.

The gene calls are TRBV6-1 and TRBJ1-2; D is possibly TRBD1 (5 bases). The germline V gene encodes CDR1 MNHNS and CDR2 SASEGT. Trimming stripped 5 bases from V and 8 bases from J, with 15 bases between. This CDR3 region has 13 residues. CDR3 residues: CASSPGGVGGYTF. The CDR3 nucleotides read TGTGCCAGCAGTCCCGGGGGGGTCGGAGGCTACACCTTC.

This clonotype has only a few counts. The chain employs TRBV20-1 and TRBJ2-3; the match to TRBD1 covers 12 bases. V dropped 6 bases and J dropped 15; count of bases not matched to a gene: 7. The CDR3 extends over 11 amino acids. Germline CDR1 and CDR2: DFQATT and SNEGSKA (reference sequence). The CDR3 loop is CSADPGQGAYF. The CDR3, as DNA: TGCAGTGCGGATCCGGGACAGGGGGCTTATTTT.

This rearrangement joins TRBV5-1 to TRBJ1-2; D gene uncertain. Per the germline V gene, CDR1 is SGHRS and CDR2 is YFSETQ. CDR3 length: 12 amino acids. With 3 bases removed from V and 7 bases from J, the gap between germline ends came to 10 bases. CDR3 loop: CASSSSYSGYTF. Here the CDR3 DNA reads TGCGCCAGCAGCTCCAGCTATAGTGGCTACACCTTC.

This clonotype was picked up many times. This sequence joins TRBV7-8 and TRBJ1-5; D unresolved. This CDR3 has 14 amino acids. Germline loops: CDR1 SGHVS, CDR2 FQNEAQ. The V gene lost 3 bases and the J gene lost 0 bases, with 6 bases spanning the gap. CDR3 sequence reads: CASSLAYSNQPQHF. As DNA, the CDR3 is TGTGCCAGCAGCTTGGCCTATAGCAATCAGCCCCAGCATTTT.

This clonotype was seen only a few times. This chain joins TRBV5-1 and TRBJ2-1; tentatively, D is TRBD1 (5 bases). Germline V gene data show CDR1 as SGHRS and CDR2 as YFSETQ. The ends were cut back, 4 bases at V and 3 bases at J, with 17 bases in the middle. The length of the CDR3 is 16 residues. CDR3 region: CASSRDRMGHYNEQFF. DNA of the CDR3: TGCGCCAGCAGCCGAGACAGAATGGGGCACTACAATGAGCAGTTCTTC.

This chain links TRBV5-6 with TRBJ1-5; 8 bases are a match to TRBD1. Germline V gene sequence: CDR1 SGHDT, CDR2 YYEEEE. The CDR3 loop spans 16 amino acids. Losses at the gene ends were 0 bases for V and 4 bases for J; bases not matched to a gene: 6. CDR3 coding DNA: TGTGCCAGCAGCTTGGGGCCAACAGGGGGGAATCAGCCCCAGCATTTT. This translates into CASSLGPTGGNQPQHF.

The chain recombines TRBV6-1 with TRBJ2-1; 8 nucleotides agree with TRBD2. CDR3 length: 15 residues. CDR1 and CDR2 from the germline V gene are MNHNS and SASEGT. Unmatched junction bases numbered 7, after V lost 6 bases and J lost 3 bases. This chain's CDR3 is CASSLGLVNYNEQFF. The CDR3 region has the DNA TGTGCCAGCAGCCTGGGACTAGTTAACTACAATGAGCAGTTCTTC.

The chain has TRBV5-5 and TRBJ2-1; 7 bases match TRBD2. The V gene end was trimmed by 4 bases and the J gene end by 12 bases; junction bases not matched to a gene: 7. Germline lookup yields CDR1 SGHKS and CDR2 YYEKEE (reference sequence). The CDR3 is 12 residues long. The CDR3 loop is CASSRDYGGQFF. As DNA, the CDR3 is TGTGCCAGCAGCCGGGACTACGGCGGGCAGTTCTTC.

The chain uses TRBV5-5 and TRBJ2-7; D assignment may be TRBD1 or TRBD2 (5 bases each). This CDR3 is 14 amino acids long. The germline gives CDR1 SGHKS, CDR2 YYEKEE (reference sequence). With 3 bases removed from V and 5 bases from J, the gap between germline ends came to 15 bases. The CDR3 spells CASSWDLPSDEQYF. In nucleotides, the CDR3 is TGTGCCAGCAGCTGGGACCTCCCTTCGGACGAGCAGTACTTC.

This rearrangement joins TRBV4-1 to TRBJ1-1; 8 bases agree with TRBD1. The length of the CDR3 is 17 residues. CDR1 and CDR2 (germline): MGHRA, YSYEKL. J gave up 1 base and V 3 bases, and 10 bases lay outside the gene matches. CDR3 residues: CASSHSLPDRENTEAFF. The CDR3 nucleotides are TGCGCCAGCAGCCACTCCCTTCCGGACAGGGAGAACACTGAAGCTTTCTTT.

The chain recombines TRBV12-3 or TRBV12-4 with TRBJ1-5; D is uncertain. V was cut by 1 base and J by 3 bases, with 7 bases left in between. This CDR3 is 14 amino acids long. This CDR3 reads CASSLGRANQPQHF. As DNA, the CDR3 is TGTGCCAGCAGTTTAGGGCGAGCCAATCAGCCCCAGCATTTT.

The CDR3 protein is CASSLQGSPQTGELFF. The DNA of the CDR3 is TGTGCCAGCAGCTTACAAGGCAGCCCCCAGACCGGGGAGCTGTTTTTT. The rearrangement links TRBV7-9 to TRBJ2-2, with D uncertain. The V and J ends lost 2 bases and 5 bases respectively, with 15 bases between them. Germline loops: CDR1 SEHNR, CDR2 FQNEAQ (reference sequence). This CDR3 is 16 amino acids long.

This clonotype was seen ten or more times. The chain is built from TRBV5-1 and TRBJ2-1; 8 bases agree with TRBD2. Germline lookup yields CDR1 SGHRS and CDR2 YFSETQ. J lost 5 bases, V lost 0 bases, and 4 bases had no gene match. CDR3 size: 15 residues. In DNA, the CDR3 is TGCGCCAGCAGCTTGGCGGGCGGGGGGCACAATGAGCAGTTCTTC. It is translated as CASSLAGGGHNEQFF.

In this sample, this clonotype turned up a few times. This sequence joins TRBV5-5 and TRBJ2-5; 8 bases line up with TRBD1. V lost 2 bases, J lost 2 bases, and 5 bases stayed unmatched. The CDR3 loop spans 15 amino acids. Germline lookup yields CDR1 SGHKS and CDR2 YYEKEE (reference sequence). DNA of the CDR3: TGTGCCAGCAGCTTCGTGACAGGGGCGCAAGAGACCCAGTACTTC. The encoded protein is CASSFVTGAQETQYF.

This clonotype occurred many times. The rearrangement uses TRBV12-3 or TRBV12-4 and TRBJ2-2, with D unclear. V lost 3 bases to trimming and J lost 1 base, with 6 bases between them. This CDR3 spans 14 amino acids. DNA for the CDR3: TGTGCCAGCAGTTTTGCAGGGAACACCGGGGAGCTGTTTTTT. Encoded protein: CASSFAGNTGELFF.

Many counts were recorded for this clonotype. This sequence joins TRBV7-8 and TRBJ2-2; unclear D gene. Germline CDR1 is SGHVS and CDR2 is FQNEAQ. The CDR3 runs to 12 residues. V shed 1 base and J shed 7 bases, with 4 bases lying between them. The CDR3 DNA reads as TGTGCCAGCAGCTTAGTAGTCGGGGAGCTGTTTTTT. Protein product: CASSLVVGELFF. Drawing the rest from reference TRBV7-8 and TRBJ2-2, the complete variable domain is GAGVSQSPRYKVAKRGQDVALRCDPISGHVSLFWYQQALGQGPEFLTYFQNEAQLDKSGLPSDRFFAERPEGSVSTLKIQRTQQEDSAVYLCASSLVVGELFFGEGSRLTVL.

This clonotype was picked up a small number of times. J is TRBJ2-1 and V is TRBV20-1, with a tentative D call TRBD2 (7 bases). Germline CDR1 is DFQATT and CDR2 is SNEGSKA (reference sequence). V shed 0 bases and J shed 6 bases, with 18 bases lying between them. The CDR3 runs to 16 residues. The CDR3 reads CSARDYRGRAVNEQFF. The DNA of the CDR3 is TGCAGTGCTAGAGACTATAGGGGGAGGGCCGTCAATGAGCAGTTCTTC.

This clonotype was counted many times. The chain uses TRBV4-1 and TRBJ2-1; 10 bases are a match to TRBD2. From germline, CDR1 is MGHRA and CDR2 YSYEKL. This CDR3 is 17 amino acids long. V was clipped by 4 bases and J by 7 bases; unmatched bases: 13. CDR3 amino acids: CASSPNGLAGVYNEQFF. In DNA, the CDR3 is TGCGCCAGCAGCCCAAATGGCCTAGCGGGAGTCTATAATGAGCAGTTCTTC.